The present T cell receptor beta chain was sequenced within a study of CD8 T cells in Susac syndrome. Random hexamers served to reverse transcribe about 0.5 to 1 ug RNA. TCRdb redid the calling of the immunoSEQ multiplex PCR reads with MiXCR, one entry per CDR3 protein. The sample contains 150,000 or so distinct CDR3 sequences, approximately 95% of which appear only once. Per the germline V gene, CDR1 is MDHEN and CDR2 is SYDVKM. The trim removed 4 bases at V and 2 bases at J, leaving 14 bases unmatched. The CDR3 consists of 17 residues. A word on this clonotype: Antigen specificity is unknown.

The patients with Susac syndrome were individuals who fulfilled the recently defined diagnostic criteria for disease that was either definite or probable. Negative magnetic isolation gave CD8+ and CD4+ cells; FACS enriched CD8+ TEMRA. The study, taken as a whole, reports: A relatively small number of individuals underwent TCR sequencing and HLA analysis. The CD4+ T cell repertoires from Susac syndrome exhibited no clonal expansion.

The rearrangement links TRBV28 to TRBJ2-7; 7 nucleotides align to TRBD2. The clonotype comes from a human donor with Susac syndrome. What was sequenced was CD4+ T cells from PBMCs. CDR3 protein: CASSSPVGAGPTYEQYF. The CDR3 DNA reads TGTGCCAGCAGTTCCCCAGTTGGAGCGGGACCCACCTACGAGCAGTACTTC.